The clone carrying this TCR beta chain appeared once. What it binds is unknown. The PCR used 60 Vbeta and 13 Jbeta primers. Sequencing was performed with immunoSEQ multiplex PCR; in TCRdb, only in-frame clones are kept and a portion is missing. This table holds about 170,000 clones, roughly 83% found once. These data originate in a study of cytomegalovirus exposure and HLA in healthy donors. Findings of the study overall: Trimming of TCR beta V- and J-genes showed a link, identified in a later analysis, to a missense DCLRE1C variant. As was reported, the HLA-A and HLA-B alleles of most subjects were accurately predicted from TCR beta sequences. What a later analysis reportedly showed was that an Asian-associated ancestry cluster had fewer N-insertions than the roughly 700-donor mean. The study designated about 160 TCR beta chains cytomegalovirus-associated.

Germline V gene lookup returns CDR1 GTSNPN and CDR2 SVGIG (reference sequence). Unmatched junction bases numbered 9, after V lost 5 bases and J lost 6 bases. There are 13 residues in the CDR3. The chain carries TRBV30 and TRBJ1-2; 7 nucleotides match TRBD1. The material sequenced was PBMCs. The TCR originated in a boy younger than 10 in good health and CMV-seronegative. CDR3 coding DNA: TGTGCCTGGCAAATACCGGGACAGAATGGCTACACCTTC. Protein sequence: CAWQIPGQNGYTF.